Listed here are 31 T cell receptor beta chains from one sample, sequenced in a study of T cell responses to AZD1222 COVID-19 vaccine. This table comes from immunoSEQ multiplex PCR, and its TCRdb copy is limited to in-frame clones, with some not included. The sample holds some 200,000 clones, around 94% seen once. The specimen was peripheral blood, collected on day 0 of AZD1222 vaccination. Receptors were obtained from an adult in good health.

This clone was counted a single time. J is TRBJ2-5 and V is TRBV7-9; D remains unclear. The CDR3 contains 12 residues. CDR1 SEHNR and CDR2 FQNEAQ come from the germline V gene (reference sequence). V was trimmed by 1 base and J by 5 bases, leaving 5 bases between them. The CDR3 DNA sequence: TGTGCCAGCAGCTTAGGGGCGGAGACCCAGTACTTC. Protein product: CASSLGAETQYF.

In nucleotides, the CDR3 is TGTGCCAGCACCTTGACAGCTATCAATCAGCCCCAGCATTTT. Translating it yields CASTLTAINQPQHF. The chain couples TRBV28 to TRBJ1-5; TRBD1 is a possible D gene (5 bases). Per the germline V gene, CDR1 is MDHEN and CDR2 is SYDVKM. Trimming removed 7 bases from V and 3 bases from J, with 13 bases in between. The CDR3 spans 14 residues.

This clone was seen more than once but under ten times. Other DNA sequences within the sample encode an identical CDR3. The V call is TRBV6-5, the J call TRBJ1-5, with D unclear. Germline V gene lookup returns CDR1 MNHEY and CDR2 SVGAGI. CDR3 length: 13 amino acids. Deletions cut 2 bases from V and 3 bases from J, with 5 bases between. As DNA, the CDR3 is TGTGCCAGCAGTTACGATCTCAATCAGCCCCAGCATTTT. This sequence encodes CASSYDLNQPQHF.

The V gene is TRBV11-2, the J gene TRBJ2-7, with TRBD2 matching 10 bases. The J segment lost 5 bases and the V segment lost 2 bases, leaving 12 bases of the junction unmatched. The CDR3 totals 17 residues. Germline-derived CDR1 and CDR2 are SGHAT and FQNNGV. Here the CDR3 reads CASSLMSSSGSFNEQYF. The CDR3 bases are TGTGCCAGCAGCTTAATGTCTTCTAGCGGGAGTTTCAACGAGCAGTACTTC.

This clone was detected only a few times. The rearrangement uses TRBV2 and TRBJ1-1; 8 bases map to TRBD1. This CDR3 comprises 14 residues. The V segment lost 5 bases and the J segment 6 bases; nucleotides outside the gene matches: 8. Germline V gene lookup returns CDR1 SNHLY and CDR2 FYNNEI. CDR3 sequence reads: CASSPGGIGAEAFF. The CDR3 coding sequence is TGTGCCAGCAGTCCAGGGGGCATTGGCGCTGAAGCTTTCTTT.

CDR3 DNA sequence: TGCGCCAGCAGCCCCGGGACAGGGGTGATCTATGGCTACACCTTC. It is translated as CASSPGTGVIYGYTF. The chain carries TRBV4-1 and TRBJ1-2, with TRBD1 matching over 10 bases. Germline V gives CDR1 MGHRA, CDR2 YSYEKL. V was pared by 4 bases and J by 4 bases, with 6 bases of the junction left unmatched. The CDR3 is 15 amino acids.

V and J are TRBV5-6 and TRBJ1-2; D not resolved. The CDR3 contains 12 residues. Trimming shortened V by 1 base and J by 3 bases, and 4 bases separated the two germline ends. Germline assignment: CDR1 SGHDT and CDR2 YYEEEE. CDR3: CASSLTDYGYTF. The DNA for the CDR3 is TGTGCCAGCAGCTTGACAGACTATGGCTACACCTTC.

This chain uses TRBV4-1 with TRBJ2-7, with 10 bases aligning to TRBD1. CDR3 length: 16 residues. V lost 3 bases and J lost 1; bases outside the gene matches: 6. Germline CDR1 reads MGHRA; CDR2 reads YSYEKL. CDR3 in DNA: TGCGCCAGCAGCCAGGGGGACAGGGGTAGGTCCTACGAGCAGTACTTC. It encodes CASSQGDRGRSYEQYF.

The chain combines TRBV19 with TRBJ1-2; 8 bases are a match to TRBD1. V gave up 7 bases and J gave up 2 bases; unmatched junction bases: 3. The CDR3 consists of 13 residues. CDR1 is LNHDA, CDR2 SQIVND, per germline (reference sequence). CDR3 loop: CASTNRGNYGYTF. In DNA form, the CDR3 reads TGTGCCAGTACAAACAGGGGGAACTATGGCTACACCTTC.

This clone was counted once. This rearrangement joins TRBV6-5 to TRBJ2-1, with 7 bases that match TRBD1. Germline lookup yields CDR1 MNHEY and CDR2 SVGAGI. There are 15 residues in the CDR3. V shed 6 bases, J shed 0 bases, and the junction held 5 bases outside the gene matches. The CDR3 DNA is TGTGCCAGCAGGAAGACAGGGAGCTCCTACAATGAGCAGTTCTTC. Translated, it gives CASRKTGSSYNEQFF.

The genes are TRBV3-1 (or the pseudogene TRBV3-2) and TRBJ1-2, with 7 positions matching TRBD1. With 2 bases clipped from V and 7 bases from J, the junction kept 4 bases outside the gene matches. The CDR3 spans 13 residues. Germline-derived CDR1 and CDR2 are LGHDT and YNNKEL (reference sequence). The CDR3 loop is CASSQHGDSGYTF. CDR3 DNA: TGTGCCAGCAGCCAACACGGGGACAGTGGCTACACCTTC.

The chain combines TRBV11-2 with TRBJ2-7; maybe TRBD2 (7 bases). V lost 1 base and J lost 0, with 13 bases in between. The germline gives CDR1 SGHAT, CDR2 FQNNGV. The CDR3 loop spans 16 amino acids. CDR3 sequence reads: CASSLGRGASSYEQYF. The CDR3 nucleotides read TGTGCCAGCAGCTTAGGTCGGGGGGCCAGCTCCTACGAGCAGTACTTC.

The V gene is TRBV3-1 (or the pseudogene TRBV3-2), the J gene TRBJ2-1; D is unclear. Germline V lookup: CDR1 LGHDT, CDR2 YNNKEL (reference sequence). The V end lost 4 bases, the J end lost 9 bases, and 10 bases lay between the germline ends. CDR3 length: 12 residues. The CDR3: CASSPSGGEQFF. The CDR3 DNA reads as TGTGCCAGCAGCCCCAGTGGTGGTGAGCAGTTCTTC.

The rearrangement links TRBV20-1 to TRBJ1-2, with D unclear. Germline lookup yields CDR1 DFQATT and CDR2 SNEGSKA (reference sequence). The CDR3 loop spans 15 amino acids. V lost 4 bases and J 0 bases, leaving 15 bases between the germline ends. The CDR3 protein is CSAIEEGTANYGYTF. Here the CDR3 DNA reads TGCAGTGCTATTGAGGAGGGAACAGCTAACTATGGCTACACCTTC.

CDR3 region: CASSPGWGASGNTIYF. CDR3 nucleotides: TGTGCCAGCAGCCCTGGTTGGGGAGCCTCTGGAAACACCATATATTTT. The J gene is TRBJ1-3, the V gene TRBV5-4; D call uncertain. The CDR3 runs 16 residues. CDR1 and CDR2 (germline): SGHNT, YYREEE (reference sequence). V lost 4 bases and J 0 bases, leaving 14 bases between the germline ends.

The V call is TRBV7-2, the J call TRBJ1-2; D is ambiguous. In germline, CDR1 is SGHTA, CDR2 FQGNSA. The ends were cut back, 6 bases at V and 0 bases at J, with 20 bases in the middle. This CDR3 is built from 17 residues. In DNA form, the CDR3 reads TGTGCCAGCAGTGGGATCTGGGGAGGCCCAGCTAACTATGGCTACACCTTC. Protein product: CASSGIWGGPANYGYTF.

The J gene is TRBJ1-2, the V gene TRBV4-1; D is unresolved. The CDR3 sequence is 14 residues long. Trimming left V 3 bases short and J 4 bases short, with 12 bases between. From germline, CDR1 is MGHRA and CDR2 YSYEKL. Written as DNA, the CDR3 is TGCGCCAGCAGCCAGTCAGAATCGAGCTATGGCTACACCTTC. Amino acid sequence: CASSQSESSYGYTF.

The chain is built from TRBV2 and TRBJ1-1; 8 nucleotides line up with TRBD1. Germline trimming cut 5 bases from V and 5 bases from J; bases unmatched to any gene: 10. Germline V gene lookup returns CDR1 SNHLY and CDR2 FYNNEI. The CDR3 extends over 15 amino acids. CDR3 nucleotide sequence: TGTGCCAGCAGTTACCAGGGGGCGAGGGGAACTGAAGCTTTCTTT. Its translation: CASSYQGARGTEAFF.

The chain is built from TRBV19 and TRBJ2-2; TRBD2 aligns across 7 bases. Germline CDR1 and CDR2: LNHDA and SQIVND (reference sequence). J lost 4 bases, V lost 7 bases, and 9 bases had no gene match. The CDR3 is 15 residues long. CDR3 sequence: CASTIGAGITGELFF. The CDR3 bases are TGTGCCAGTACCATAGGAGCGGGGATCACCGGGGAGCTGTTTTTT.

The rearrangement joins TRBV5-8 to TRBJ1-4, with TRBD1 identical over 7 bases. V shed 7 bases and J 3 bases; nucleotides not matched to a gene: 9. The CDR3 runs 15 residues. The germline gives CDR1 SGHTS, CDR2 YDEGEE. The CDR3 spells CASRRGQVPNEKLFF. DNA for the CDR3: TGTGCCAGCCGAAGAGGACAGGTCCCTAATGAAAAACTGTTTTTT.

V gene TRBV11-3 combines with J gene TRBJ2-3; D might be TRBD2 (5 bases). The CDR3 extends over 15 amino acids. Per germline, CDR1 SGHNT and CDR2 YENEEA. Trimming shortened V by 1 base and J by 6 bases, and 14 bases separated the two germline ends. The CDR3 DNA reads as TGTGCCAGCAGCTTAGTGTCAACTAGAGGGGATACGCAGTATTTT. It specifies CASSLVSTRGDTQYF.

Notes on this clone: The same CDR3 also results from other DNA sequences found in this sample. The chain links TRBV29-1 to TRBJ2-1; D uncertain. CDR3 length equals 11 residues. The germline V and J ends were trimmed by 2 bases and 3 bases, with 2 bases remaining between them. The germline V gene has CDR1 SQVTM and CDR2 ANQGSEA. CDR3 loop: CSVELYNEQFF. In nucleotides, the CDR3 is TGCAGCGTTGAACTCTACAATGAGCAGTTCTTC.

The genes are TRBV3-1 (or the pseudogene TRBV3-2) and TRBJ1-6, with a possible D match to TRBD1 (6 bases). The V gene's germline CDR1 is LGHDT and CDR2 YNNKEL (reference sequence). This CDR3 is built from 15 residues. Trimming left V 6 bases short and J 0 bases short, with 9 bases between. The CDR3 protein is CASRDRGSYNSPLHF. CDR3 bases: TGTGCCAGCAGGGACAGAGGCTCCTATAATTCACCCCTCCACTTT.

This chain joins TRBV7-9 and TRBJ1-2, with a possible D match to TRBD1 (6 bases). Germline-derived CDR1 and CDR2 are SEHNR and FQNEAQ (reference sequence). The CDR3 consists of 14 residues. V was trimmed by 5 bases and J by 5 bases, leaving 15 bases between them. CDR3 nucleotides: TGTGCCAGCAGCGCGCCGGGACAATCGTATGGCTACACCTTC. It translates to CASSAPGQSYGYTF.

This clone was found a few times. The CDR3 protein is CASSEFGSTAGYTF. CDR3 in DNA: TGTGCCAGCAGTGAATTTGGATCCACTGCTGGCTACACCTTC. The chain recombines TRBV6-1 with TRBJ1-2; D is ambiguous. CDR3 length: 14 residues. Germline values: CDR1 MNHNS, CDR2 SASEGT. V lost 2 bases and J lost 7, with 14 bases in between.

The chain uses TRBV25-1 and TRBJ1-2, with D hard to call. The CDR3 consists of 16 residues. In germline, CDR1 is MGHDK, CDR2 SYGVNS. Trimming removed 3 bases from V and 1 base from J, with 15 bases in between. CDR3 protein: CASSDPHSQVNYGYTF. The DNA of the CDR3 is TGTGCCAGCAGTGATCCCCACTCTCAGGTTAACTATGGCTACACCTTC.

The rearrangement links TRBV2 to TRBJ1-6; no clear D gene. Deletions cut 4 bases from V and 7 bases from J, with 8 bases between. The CDR3 consists of 13 residues. Germline V gene data show CDR1 as SNHLY and CDR2 as FYNNEI. Here the CDR3 DNA reads TGTGCCAGCAGTGTATCCGAAAATTCACCCCTCCACTTT. Translating gives CASSVSENSPLHF.

The chain has TRBV6-5 and TRBJ1-2; the D is unclear. CDR1 is MNHEY and CDR2 is SVGAGI in the germline V gene. V lost 0 bases to trimming and J lost 5 bases, with 7 bases between them. The CDR3 length is 13 residues. CDR3 in amino acids: CASSYSFRYGYTF. The CDR3 nucleotides read TGTGCCAGCAGTTACTCGTTCCGGTATGGCTACACCTTC.

The chain joins TRBV19 to TRBJ2-1, with TRBD1 matching over 9 bases. Germline V gene lookup returns CDR1 LNHDA and CDR2 SQIVND (reference sequence). This CDR3 spans 15 amino acids. Unmatched junction bases numbered 4, after V lost 3 bases and J lost 4 bases. CDR3: CASSIQGTGYNEQFF. CDR3 in DNA: TGTGCCAGTAGTATTCAAGGGACAGGGTACAATGAGCAGTTCTTC.

The chain carries TRBV28 and TRBJ1-2; D gene unclear. CDR1 is MDHEN and CDR2 is SYDVKM in the germline V gene. Between the trimmed V and J ends, which lost 10 bases and 5 bases, there was a span of 23 bases. CDR3 length: 15 amino acids. CDR3: CATIRWKSPPYGYTF. The CDR3 DNA sequence: TGTGCCACCATCAGATGGAAAAGCCCCCCTTATGGCTACACCTTC.

The chain combines TRBV5-5 with TRBJ1-4; 11 nucleotides agree with TRBD1. This CDR3 region has 16 residues. The germline gives CDR1 SGHKS, CDR2 YYEKEE (reference sequence). Germline trimming cut 4 bases from V and 6 bases from J; bases unmatched to any gene: 8. The CDR3 region has the DNA TGTGCCAGCAGCCCCGGACAGGGGGCCGGACATGAAAAACTGTTTTTT. Its translation: CASSPGQGAGHEKLFF.